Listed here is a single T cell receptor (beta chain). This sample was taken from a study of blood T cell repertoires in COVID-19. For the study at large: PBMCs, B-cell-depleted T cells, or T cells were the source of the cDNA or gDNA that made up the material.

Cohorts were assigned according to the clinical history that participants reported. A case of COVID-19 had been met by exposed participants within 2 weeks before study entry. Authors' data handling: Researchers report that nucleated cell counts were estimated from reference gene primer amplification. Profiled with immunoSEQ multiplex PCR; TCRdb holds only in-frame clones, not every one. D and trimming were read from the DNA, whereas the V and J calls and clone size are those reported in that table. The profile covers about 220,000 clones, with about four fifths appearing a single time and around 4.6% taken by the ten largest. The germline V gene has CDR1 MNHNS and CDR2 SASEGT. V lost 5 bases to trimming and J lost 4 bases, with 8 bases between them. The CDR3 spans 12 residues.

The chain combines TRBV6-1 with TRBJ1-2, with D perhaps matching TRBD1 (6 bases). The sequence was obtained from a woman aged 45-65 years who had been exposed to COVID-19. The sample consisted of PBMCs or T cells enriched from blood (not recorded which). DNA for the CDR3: TGTGCCAGCAGTTCAGGGGTCTATGGCTACACCTTC. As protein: CASSSGVYGYTF.